Shown below are 2 T cell receptor beta chains from a single sample sequenced in a study of OX40 agonist ivuxolimab in advanced cancers. Measured with immunoSEQ multiplex PCR; TCRdb has only the in-frame clones, and not every one. The sample has over 80,000 clones, approximately 90% seen once. Sample: CD4+ or CD8+ T cells sorted from blood, taken in a trial of the OX40 agonist ivuxolimab. All receptors derive from an adult with an advanced solid tumor such as melanoma, head and neck, liver or kidney cancer.

Here the CDR3 DNA reads TGTGCCAGCAGCGAGGGACAGGGGTACACTGAAGCTTTCTTT. Protein sequence: CASSEGQGYTEAFF. This chain uses TRBV7-9 with TRBJ1-1; 10 bases are shared with TRBD1. CDR1 is SEHNR and CDR2 is FQNEAQ in the germline V gene (reference sequence). This CDR3 has 14 residues. After removal of 5 bases from V and 3 bases from J, the junction contained 3 bases not matched to a gene.

The rearrangement joins TRBV5-5 to TRBJ1-5; TRBD1 aligns across 9 bases. This CDR3 is built from 16 residues. The germline gives CDR1 SGHKS, CDR2 YYEKEE (reference sequence). After removal of 4 bases from V and 3 bases from J, the junction contained 8 bases not matched to a gene. CDR3 residues: CASSAGTGNPNQPQHF. CDR3 nucleotides: TGTGCCAGCAGCGCCGGGACAGGGAATCCCAATCAGCCCCAGCATTTT. Supplemented by reference TRBV5-5 and TRBJ1-5, the full variable domain reads DAGVTQSPTHLIKTRGQQVTLRCSPISGHKSVSWYQQVLGQGPQFIFQYYEKEERGRGNFPDRFSARQFPNYSSELNVNALLLGDSALYLCASSAGTGNPNQPQHFGDGTRLSIL.